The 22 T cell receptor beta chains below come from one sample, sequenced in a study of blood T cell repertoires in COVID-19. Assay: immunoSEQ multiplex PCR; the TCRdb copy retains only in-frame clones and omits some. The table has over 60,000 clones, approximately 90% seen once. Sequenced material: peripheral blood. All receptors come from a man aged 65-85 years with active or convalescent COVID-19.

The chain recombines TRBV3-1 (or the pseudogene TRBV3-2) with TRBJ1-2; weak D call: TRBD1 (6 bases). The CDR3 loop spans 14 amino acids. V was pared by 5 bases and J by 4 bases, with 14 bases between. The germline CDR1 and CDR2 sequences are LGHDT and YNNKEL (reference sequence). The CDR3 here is CASSFRGSGYGYTF. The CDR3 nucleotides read TGTGCCAGCAGCTTCAGGGGTTCTGGCTATGGCTACACCTTC.

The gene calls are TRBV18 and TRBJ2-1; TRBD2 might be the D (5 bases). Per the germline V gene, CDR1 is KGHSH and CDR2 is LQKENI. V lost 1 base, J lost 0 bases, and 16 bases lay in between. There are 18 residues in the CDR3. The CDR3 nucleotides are TGTGCCAGCTCACCACTGGGGTACAGCGGAAGCTCCTACAATGAGCAGTTCTTC. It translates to CASSPLGYSGSSYNEQFF. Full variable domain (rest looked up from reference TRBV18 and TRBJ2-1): NAGVMQNPRHLVRRRGQEARLRCSPMKGHSHVYWYRQLPEEGLKFMVYLQKENIIDESGMPKERFSAEFPKEGPSILRIQQVVRGDSAAYFCASSPLGYSGSSYNEQFFGPGTRLTVL.

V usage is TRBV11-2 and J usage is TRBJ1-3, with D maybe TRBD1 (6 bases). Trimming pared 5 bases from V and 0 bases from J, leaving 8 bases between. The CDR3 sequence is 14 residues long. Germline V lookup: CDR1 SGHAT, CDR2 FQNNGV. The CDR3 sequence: CASSRGASGNTIYF. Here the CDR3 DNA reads TGTGCCAGCAGCCGGGGGGCCTCTGGAAACACCATATATTTT.

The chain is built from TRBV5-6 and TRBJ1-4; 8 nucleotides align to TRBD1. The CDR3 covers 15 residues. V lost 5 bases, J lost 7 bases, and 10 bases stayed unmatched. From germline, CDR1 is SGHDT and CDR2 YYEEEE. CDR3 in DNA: TGTGCCAGCAGTAGCACACAGGGGGTGGGTGAAAAACTGTTTTTT. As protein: CASSSTQGVGEKLFF. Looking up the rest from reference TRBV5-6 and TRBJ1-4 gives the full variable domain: DAGVTQSPTHLIKTRGQQVTLRCSPKSGHDTVSWYQQALGQGPQFIFQYYEEEERQRGNFPDRFSGHQFPNYSSELNVNALLLGDSALYLCASSSTQGVGEKLFFGSGTQLSVL.

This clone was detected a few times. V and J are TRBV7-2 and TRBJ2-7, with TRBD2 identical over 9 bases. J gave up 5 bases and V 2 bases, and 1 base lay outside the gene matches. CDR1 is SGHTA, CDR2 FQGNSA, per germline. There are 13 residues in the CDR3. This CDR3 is CASSLSGRHEQYF. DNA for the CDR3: TGTGCCAGCAGCTTAAGCGGGAGGCACGAGCAGTACTTC.

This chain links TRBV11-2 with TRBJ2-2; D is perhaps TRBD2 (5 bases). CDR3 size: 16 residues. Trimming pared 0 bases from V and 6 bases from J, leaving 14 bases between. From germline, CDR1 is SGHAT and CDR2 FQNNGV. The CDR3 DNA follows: TGTGCCAGCAGCTTAGATAGATCGGGGTTCGCCGGGGAGCTGTTTTTT. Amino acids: CASSLDRSGFAGELFF.

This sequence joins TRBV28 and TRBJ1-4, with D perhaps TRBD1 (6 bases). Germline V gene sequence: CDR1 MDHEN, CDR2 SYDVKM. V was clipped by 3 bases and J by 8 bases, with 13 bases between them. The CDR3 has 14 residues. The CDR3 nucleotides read TGTGCCAGCAGTTTTATGGGGGCAGCGGAAAAACTGTTTTTT. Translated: CASSFMGAAEKLFF.

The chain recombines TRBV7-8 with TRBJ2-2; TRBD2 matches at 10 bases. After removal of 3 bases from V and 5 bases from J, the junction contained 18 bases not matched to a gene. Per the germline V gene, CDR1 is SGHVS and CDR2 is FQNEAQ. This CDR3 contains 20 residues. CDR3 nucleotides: TGTGCCAGCAGCTTCCCGCTAGCGGGAGTTGGCACCTCGGCGACCGGGGAGCTGTTTTTT. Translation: CASSFPLAGVGTSATGELFF.

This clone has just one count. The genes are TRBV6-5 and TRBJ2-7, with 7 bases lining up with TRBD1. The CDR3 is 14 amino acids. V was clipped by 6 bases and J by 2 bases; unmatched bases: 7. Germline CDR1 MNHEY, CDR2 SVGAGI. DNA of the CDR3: TGTGCCAGCAGCATACAGGGGACCACCTACGAGCAGTACTTC. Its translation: CASSIQGTTYEQYF.

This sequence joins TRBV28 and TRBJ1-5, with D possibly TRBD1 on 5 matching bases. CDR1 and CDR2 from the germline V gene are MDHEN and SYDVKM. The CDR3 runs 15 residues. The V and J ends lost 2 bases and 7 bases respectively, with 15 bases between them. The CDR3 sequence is CASSLISGFRQPQHF. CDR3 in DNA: TGTGCCAGCAGTTTAATCTCAGGGTTTAGGCAGCCCCAGCATTTT.

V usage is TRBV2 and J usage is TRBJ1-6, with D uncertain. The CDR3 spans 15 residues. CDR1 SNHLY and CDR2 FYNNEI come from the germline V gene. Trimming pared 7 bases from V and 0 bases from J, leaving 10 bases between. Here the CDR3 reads CASNPGTSYNSPLHF. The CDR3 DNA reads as TGTGCCAGCAACCCAGGCACCTCCTATAATTCACCCCTCCACTTT.

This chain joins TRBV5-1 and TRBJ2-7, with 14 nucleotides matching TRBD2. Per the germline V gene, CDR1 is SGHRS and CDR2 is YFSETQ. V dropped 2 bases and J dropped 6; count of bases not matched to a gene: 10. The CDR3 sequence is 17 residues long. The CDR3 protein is CASSFQPGLAGVGEQYF. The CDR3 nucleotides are TGCGCCAGCAGCTTCCAACCGGGACTAGCGGGAGTGGGCGAGCAGTACTTC. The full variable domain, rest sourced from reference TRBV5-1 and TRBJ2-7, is KAGVTQTPRYLIKTRGQQVTLSCSPISGHRSVSWYQQTPGQGLQFLFEYFSETQRNKGNFPGRFSGRQFSNSRSEMNVSTLELGDSALYLCASSFQPGLAGVGEQYFGPGTRLTVT.

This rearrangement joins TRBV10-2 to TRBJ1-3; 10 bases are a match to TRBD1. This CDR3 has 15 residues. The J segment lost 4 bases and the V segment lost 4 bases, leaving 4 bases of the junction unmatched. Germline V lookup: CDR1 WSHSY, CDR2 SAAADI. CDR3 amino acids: CASSVGQGIGNTIYF. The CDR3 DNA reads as TGCGCCAGCAGTGTGGGACAGGGGATAGGAAACACCATATATTTT.

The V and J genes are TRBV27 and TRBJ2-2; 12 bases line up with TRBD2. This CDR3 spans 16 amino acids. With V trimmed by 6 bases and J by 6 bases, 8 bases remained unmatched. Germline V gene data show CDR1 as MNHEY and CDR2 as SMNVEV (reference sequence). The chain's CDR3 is CASSEPSGRASGELFF. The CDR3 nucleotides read TGTGCCAGCAGCGAGCCTAGCGGGAGGGCCTCCGGGGAGCTGTTTTTT.

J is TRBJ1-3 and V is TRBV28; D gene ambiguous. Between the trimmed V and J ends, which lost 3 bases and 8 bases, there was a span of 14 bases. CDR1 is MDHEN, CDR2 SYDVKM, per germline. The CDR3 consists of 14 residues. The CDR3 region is CASSFGPVKDTIYF. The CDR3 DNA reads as TGTGCCAGCAGTTTTGGGCCAGTAAAGGACACCATATATTTT.

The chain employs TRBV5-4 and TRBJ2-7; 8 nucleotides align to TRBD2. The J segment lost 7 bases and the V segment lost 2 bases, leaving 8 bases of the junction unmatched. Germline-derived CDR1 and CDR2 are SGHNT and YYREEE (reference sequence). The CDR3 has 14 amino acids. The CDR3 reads CASSFSGGLAEQYF. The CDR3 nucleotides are TGTGCCAGCAGCTTCAGCGGGGGCCTCGCGGAGCAGTACTTC.

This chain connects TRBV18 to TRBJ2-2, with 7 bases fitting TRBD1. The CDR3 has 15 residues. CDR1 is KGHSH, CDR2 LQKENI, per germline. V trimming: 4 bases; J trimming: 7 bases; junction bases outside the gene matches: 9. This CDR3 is CASSRLTGDIGELFF. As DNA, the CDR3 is TGTGCCAGCTCACGACTCACAGGGGACATCGGGGAGCTGTTTTTT.

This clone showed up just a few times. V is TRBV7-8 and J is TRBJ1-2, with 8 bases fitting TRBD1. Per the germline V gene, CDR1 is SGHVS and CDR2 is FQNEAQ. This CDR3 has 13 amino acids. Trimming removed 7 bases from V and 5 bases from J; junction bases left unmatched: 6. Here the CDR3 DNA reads TGTGCCAGCAAACCCCAGGGGGCGTATGGCTACACCTTC. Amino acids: CASKPQGAYGYTF.

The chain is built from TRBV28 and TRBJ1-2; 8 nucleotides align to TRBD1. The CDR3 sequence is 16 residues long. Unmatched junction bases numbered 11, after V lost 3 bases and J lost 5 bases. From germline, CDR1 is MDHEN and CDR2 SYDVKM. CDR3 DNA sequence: TGTGCCAGCAGTTTGTATCAGGGGGCGCGAGGATATGGCTACACCTTC. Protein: CASSLYQGARGYGYTF.

The CDR3 is CATSRLNQPQHF. In nucleotides, the CDR3 is TGTGCCACCAGCAGATTAAATCAGCCCCAGCATTTT. The chain carries TRBV15 and TRBJ1-5; D is uncertain. The germline CDR1 and CDR2 sequences are LNHNV and YYDKDF (reference sequence). The CDR3 totals 12 residues. V gave up 2 bases and J gave up 4 bases, with 3 bases separating them.

The CDR3 spells CASSSRSGTLTYEQYF. In DNA, the CDR3 is TGCGCCAGCAGCTCCCGATCCGGGACTCTCACCTACGAGCAGTACTTC. V gene TRBV5-1 combines with J gene TRBJ2-7; tentative D call: TRBD2 (6 bases). The CDR3 extends over 16 amino acids. Per the germline V gene, CDR1 is SGHRS and CDR2 is YFSETQ. The ends were cut back, 3 bases at V and 2 bases at J, with 18 bases in the middle.

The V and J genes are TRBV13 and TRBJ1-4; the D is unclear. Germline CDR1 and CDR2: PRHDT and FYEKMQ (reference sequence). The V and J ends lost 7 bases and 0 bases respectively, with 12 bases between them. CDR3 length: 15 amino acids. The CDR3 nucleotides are TGTGCCAGCACCATATCGGGGTCAACTAATGAAAAACTGTTTTTT. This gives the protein CASTISGSTNEKLFF.